The clone carrying this T cell receptor beta chain was detected a few times. Library construction for TCR beta used iRepertoire HTBI primers and Arm-PCR of CDR3 regions. TCRdb called the multiplex PCR reads again in MiXCR, with one record for every CDR3 protein. The sample records around 400,000 distinct CDR3 sequences, less than 25% being singletons. Time point reported: persistent/refractory GD, antithyroid drugs over 5 years with positive TRAb. Extracted RNA from PBMCs served as the source of the TCR library. These data originate in a study of regulatory T cells in long-lasting Graves disease. Germline V gene sequence: CDR1 SGHDT, CDR2 YYEEEE. Unmatched junction bases numbered 4, after V lost 0 bases and J lost 0 bases. This CDR3 contains 17 residues.

The input for sequencing was peripheral blood mononuclear cells (PBMCs), taken when the disease was refractory, from a patient treated with antithyroid drugs. The TCR was taken from a female donor with Graves disease. The rearrangement links TRBV5-6 to TRBJ1-4; 8 bases are shared with TRBD1. CDR3 protein: CASSLGQGSATNEKLFF. CDR3 coding DNA: TGTGCCAGCAGCTTGGGACAGGGGTCTGCAACTAATGAAAAACTGTTTTTT.